These T cell receptor beta chains were read from a single sample in a study of T cell responses to AZD1222 COVID-19 vaccine. Produced via immunoSEQ multiplex PCR; TCRdb's table is partial and in-frame only. Of 180,000 or so clones in the sample, about 91% were seen once. The sample in question was peripheral blood, obtained on day 0 of AZD1222 vaccination. Receptors originate from an adult in good health. Both conserved end residues are part of each CDR3. Fields, in order: J gene, clone size, V gene, CDR3 protein. Where a row states a size, it is once, few, many or the class of an expanded clone; other rows omit it.

j_gene: TRBJ1-2
abundance: .
v_gene: TRBV9
CDR3aa: CASTDRVYGYTF

j_gene: TRBJ2-3
abundance: once
v_gene: TRBV5-1
CDR3aa: CASRGASTDTQYF

j_gene: TRBJ2-7
abundance: .
v_gene: TRBV6-6
CDR3aa: CASSLVGYEQYF

j_gene: TRBJ2-5
abundance: .
v_gene: TRBV7-8
CDR3aa: CASSPTGWGQETQYF

j_gene: TRBJ1-3
abundance: .
v_gene: TRBV9
CDR3aa: CASSVDGSPRNTIYF

j_gene: TRBJ2-7
abundance: .
v_gene: TRBV27
CDR3aa: CASSPGTVGSYEQYF

j_gene: TRBJ2-5
abundance: once
v_gene: TRBV7-8
CDR3aa: CASSPPAGPQETQYF

j_gene: TRBJ1-1
abundance: .
v_gene: TRBV27
CDR3aa: CASSFRSPRSGVLPEAFF

j_gene: TRBJ1-1
abundance: .
v_gene: TRBV2
CDR3aa: CASGREAFF

j_gene: TRBJ2-7
abundance: once
v_gene: TRBV7-9
CDR3aa: CASSLAVSYEQYF

j_gene: TRBJ2-1
abundance: .
v_gene: TRBV5-6
CDR3aa: CASSRSSGEYNEQFF

j_gene: TRBJ1-1
abundance: .
v_gene: TRBV19
CDR3aa: CASSLLAGATEAFF

j_gene: TRBJ1-1
abundance: .
v_gene: TRBV15
CDR3aa: CATSTHRDSRIEAFF

j_gene: TRBJ2-1
abundance: .
v_gene: TRBV28
CDR3aa: CASLKGGSVTYNEQFF

j_gene: TRBJ2-5
abundance: .
v_gene: TRBV7-6
CDR3aa: CASSYQPRLAGGRETQYF

j_gene: TRBJ1-2
abundance: .
v_gene: TRBV7-9
CDR3aa: CASSRASPLGVKNGYTF

j_gene: TRBJ2-1
abundance: .
v_gene: TRBV7-8
CDR3aa: CASSPLRGAYNEQFF

j_gene: TRBJ2-4
abundance: .
v_gene: TRBV19
CDR3aa: CASSEGTSSQGNIQYF

j_gene: TRBJ2-2
abundance: .
v_gene: TRBV4-3
CDR3aa: CASSQDRGQRTGELFF

j_gene: TRBJ1-3
abundance: .
v_gene: TRBV7-2
CDR3aa: CASSLDRGGTIYF

j_gene: TRBJ1-1
abundance: .
v_gene: TRBV4-2
CDR3aa: CASSQDHQGMTFF

j_gene: TRBJ1-4
abundance: .
v_gene: TRBV7-2
CDR3aa: CASSGETLTNEKLFF

j_gene: TRBJ1-6
abundance: .
v_gene: TRBV6-5
CDR3aa: CASSYSTRGGAPLHF

j_gene: TRBJ2-7
abundance: .
v_gene: TRBV28
CDR3aa: CASRRGGTTYEQYF

j_gene: TRBJ1-2
abundance: .
v_gene: TRBV5-1
CDR3aa: CASSSGQPANYGYTF

j_gene: TRBJ2-7
abundance: .
v_gene: TRBV7-2
CDR3aa: CASSRQRPYEQYF

j_gene: TRBJ1-3
abundance: .
v_gene: TRBV5-4
CDR3aa: CASSTDRGAGNTIYF

j_gene: TRBJ1-6
abundance: .
v_gene: TRBV20-1
CDR3aa: CSGQRGALHF

j_gene: TRBJ2-1
abundance: .
v_gene: TRBV6-4
CDR3aa: CASKIWTGDNEQFF